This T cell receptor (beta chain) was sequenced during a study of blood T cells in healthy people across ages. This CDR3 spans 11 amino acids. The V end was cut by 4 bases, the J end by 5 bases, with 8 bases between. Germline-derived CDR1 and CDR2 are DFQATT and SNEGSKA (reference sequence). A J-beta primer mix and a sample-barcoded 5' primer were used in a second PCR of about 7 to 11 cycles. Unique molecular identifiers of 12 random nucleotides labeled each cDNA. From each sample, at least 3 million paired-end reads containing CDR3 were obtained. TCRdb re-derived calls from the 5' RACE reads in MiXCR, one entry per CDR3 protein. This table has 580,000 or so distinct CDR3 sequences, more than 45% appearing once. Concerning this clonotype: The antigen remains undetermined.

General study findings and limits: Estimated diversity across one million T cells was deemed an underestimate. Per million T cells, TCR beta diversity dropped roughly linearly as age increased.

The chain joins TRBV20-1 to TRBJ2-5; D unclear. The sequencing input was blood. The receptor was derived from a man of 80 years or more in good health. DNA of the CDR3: TGCAGTGCTAAACTTGGGGAGACCCAGTACTTC. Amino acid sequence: CSAKLGETQYF.